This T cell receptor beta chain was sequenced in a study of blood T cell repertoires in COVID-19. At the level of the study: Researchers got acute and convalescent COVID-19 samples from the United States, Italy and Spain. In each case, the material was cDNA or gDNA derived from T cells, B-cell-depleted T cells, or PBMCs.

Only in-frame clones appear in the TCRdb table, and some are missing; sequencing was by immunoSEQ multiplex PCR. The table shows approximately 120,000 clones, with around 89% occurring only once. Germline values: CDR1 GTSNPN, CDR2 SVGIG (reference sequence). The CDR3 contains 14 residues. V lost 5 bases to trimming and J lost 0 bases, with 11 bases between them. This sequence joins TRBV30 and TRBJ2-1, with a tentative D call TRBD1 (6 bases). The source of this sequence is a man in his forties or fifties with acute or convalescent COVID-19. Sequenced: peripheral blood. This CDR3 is CAWSQGNSYNEQFF. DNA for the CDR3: TGTGCCTGGTCTCAGGGGAACTCCTACAATGAGCAGTTCTTC.